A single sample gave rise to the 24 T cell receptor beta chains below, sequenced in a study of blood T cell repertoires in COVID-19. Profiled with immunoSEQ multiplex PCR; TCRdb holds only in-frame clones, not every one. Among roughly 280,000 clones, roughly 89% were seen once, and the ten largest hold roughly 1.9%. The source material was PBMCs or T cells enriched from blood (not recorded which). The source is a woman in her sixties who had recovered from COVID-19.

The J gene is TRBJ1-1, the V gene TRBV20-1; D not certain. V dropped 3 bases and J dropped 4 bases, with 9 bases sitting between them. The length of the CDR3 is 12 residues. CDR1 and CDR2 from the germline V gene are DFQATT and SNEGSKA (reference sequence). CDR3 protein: CSASTRSTEAFF. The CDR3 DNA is TGCAGTGCTAGTACGAGGAGCACTGAAGCTTTCTTT.

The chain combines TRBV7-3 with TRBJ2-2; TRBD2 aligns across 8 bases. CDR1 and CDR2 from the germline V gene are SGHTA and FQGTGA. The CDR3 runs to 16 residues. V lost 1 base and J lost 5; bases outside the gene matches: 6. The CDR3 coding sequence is TGTGCCAGCAGCTTAATGTCTGCGGGGGGAACCGGGGAGCTGTTTTTT. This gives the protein CASSLMSAGGTGELFF. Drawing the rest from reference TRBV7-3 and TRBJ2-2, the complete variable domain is GAGVSQTPSNKVTEKGKYVELRCDPISGHTALYWYRQSLGQGPEFLIYFQGTGAADDSGLPNDRFFAVRPEGSVSTLKIQRTERGDSAVYLCASSLMSAGGTGELFFGEGSRLTVL.

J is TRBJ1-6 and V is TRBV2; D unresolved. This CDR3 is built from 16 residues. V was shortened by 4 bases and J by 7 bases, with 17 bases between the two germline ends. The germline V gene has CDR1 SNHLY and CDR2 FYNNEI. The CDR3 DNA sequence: TGTGCCAGCAGTGCGGCGAGGTCCGCCGGCAATTCACCCCTCCACTTT. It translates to CASSAARSAGNSPLHF.

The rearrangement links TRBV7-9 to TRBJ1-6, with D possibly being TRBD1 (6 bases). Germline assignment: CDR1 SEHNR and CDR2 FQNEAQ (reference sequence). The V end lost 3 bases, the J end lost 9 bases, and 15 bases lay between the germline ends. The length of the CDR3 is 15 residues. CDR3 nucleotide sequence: TGTGCCAGCAGCTTCTTAGTTGGGGGCGGTTCACCCCTCCACTTT. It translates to CASSFLVGGGSPLHF.

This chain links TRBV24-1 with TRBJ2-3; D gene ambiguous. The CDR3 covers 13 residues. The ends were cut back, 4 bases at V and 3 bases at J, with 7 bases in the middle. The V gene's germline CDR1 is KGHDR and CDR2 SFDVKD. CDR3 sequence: CATSDAETDTQYF. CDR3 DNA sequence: TGTGCCACCAGTGACGCTGAGACAGATACGCAGTATTTT.

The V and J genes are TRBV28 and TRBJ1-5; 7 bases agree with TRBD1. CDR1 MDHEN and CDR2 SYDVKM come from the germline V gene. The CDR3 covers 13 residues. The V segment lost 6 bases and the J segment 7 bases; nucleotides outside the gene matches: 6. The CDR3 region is CASSPSGGQPQHF. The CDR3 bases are TGTGCCAGCAGCCCCTCAGGGGGACAGCCCCAGCATTTT.

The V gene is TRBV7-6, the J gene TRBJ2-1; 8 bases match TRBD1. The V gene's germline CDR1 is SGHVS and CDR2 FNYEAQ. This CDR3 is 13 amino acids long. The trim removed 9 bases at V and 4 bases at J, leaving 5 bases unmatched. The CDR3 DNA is TGTGCCAGTAGTACAGGGGGGTACAATGAGCAGTTCTTC. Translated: CASSTGGYNEQFF.

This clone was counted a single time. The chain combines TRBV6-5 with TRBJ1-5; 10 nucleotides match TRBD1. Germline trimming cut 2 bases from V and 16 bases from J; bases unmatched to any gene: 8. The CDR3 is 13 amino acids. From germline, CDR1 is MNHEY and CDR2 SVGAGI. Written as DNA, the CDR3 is TGTGCCAGCAGTTACGCGCGGGACAGGGGAATACATTTT. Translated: CASSYARDRGIHF.

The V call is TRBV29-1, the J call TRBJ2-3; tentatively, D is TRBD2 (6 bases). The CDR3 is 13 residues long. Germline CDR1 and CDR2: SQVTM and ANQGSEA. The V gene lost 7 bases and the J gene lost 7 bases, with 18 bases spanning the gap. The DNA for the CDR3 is TGCAGCGGACGGTCGGAGGGGAGGAATACGCAGTATTTT. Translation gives CSGRSEGRNTQYF.

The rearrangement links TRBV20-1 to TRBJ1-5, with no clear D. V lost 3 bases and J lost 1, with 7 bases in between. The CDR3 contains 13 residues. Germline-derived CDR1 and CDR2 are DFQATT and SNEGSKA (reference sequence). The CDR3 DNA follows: TGCAGTGCTAGTGGGCGGAGCAATCAGCCCCAGCATTTT. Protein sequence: CSASGRSNQPQHF.

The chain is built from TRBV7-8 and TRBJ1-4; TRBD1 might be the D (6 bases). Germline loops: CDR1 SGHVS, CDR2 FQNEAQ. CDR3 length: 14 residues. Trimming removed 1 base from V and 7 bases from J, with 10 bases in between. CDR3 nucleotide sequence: TGTGCCAGCAGCTTAGACAGGGTGGGTGAAAAACTGTTTTTT. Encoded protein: CASSLDRVGEKLFF.

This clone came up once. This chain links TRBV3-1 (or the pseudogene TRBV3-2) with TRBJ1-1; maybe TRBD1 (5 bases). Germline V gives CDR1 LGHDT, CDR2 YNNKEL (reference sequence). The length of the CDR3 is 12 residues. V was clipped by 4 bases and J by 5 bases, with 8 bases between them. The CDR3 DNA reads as TGTGCCAGCAGCCGGGGGGAAACTGAAGCTTTCTTT. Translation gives CASSRGETEAFF.

The CDR3, as DNA: TGCACCAGCAGCCAAGAACTACGTTCTATCTCTAGCACAGATACGCAGTATTTT. Amino acid sequence: CTSSQELRSISSTDTQYF. The chain recombines TRBV1 with TRBJ2-3; the table's D call, TRBD2, has no DNA check behind it. TRBV1 is reported as a pseudogene. This CDR3 has 18 amino acids.

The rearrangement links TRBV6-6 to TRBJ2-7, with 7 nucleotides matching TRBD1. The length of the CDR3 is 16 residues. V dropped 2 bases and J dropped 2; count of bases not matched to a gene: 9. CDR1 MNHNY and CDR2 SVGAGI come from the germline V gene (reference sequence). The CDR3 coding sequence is TGTGCCAGCAGTTACGGACAGGCCGAGGAAACCTACGAGCAGTACTTC. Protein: CASSYGQAEETYEQYF.

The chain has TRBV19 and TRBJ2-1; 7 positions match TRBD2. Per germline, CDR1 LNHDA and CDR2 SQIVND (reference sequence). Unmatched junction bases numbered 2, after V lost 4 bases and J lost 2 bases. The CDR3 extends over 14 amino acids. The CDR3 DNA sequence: TGTGCCAGTAGTAGCGGGGGAGCCTACAATGAGCAGTTCTTC. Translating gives CASSSGGAYNEQFF.

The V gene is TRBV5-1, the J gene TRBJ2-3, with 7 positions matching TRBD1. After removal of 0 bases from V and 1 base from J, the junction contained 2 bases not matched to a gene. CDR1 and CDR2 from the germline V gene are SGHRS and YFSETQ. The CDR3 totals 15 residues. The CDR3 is CASSLDRGGTDTQYF. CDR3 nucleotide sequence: TGCGCCAGCAGCTTGGACAGGGGAGGCACAGATACGCAGTATTTT. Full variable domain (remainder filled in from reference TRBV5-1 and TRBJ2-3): KAGVTQTPRYLIKTRGQQVTLSCSPISGHRSVSWYQQTPGQGLQFLFEYFSETQRNKGNFPGRFSGRQFSNSRSEMNVSTLELGDSALYLCASSLDRGGTDTQYFGPGTRLTVL.

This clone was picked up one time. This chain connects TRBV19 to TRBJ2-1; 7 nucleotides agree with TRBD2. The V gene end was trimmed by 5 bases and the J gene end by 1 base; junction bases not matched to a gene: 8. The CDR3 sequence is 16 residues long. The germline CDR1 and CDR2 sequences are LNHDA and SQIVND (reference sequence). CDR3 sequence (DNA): TGTGCCAGTAGTCCCATTAGCGGGCGATCCTACAATGAGCAGTTCTTC. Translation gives CASSPISGRSYNEQFF.

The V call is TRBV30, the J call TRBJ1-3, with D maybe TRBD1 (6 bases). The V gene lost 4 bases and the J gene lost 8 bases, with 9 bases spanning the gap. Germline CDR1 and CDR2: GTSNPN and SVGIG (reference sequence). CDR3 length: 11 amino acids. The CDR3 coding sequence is TGTGCCTGGAAACAGGGTCACACCATATATTTT. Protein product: CAWKQGHTIYF.

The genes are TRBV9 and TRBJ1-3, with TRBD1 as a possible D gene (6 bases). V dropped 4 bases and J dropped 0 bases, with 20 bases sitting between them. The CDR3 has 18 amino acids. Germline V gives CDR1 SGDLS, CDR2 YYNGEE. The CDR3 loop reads CASSQTGVSPYSGNTIYF. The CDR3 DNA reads TGTGCCAGCAGCCAGACAGGAGTTTCCCCTTACTCTGGAAACACCATATATTTT.

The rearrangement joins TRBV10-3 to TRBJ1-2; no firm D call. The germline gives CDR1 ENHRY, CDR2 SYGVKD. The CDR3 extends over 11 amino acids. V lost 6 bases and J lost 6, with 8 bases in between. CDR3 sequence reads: CAIRFGDGYTF. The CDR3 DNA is TGTGCCATCAGGTTCGGTGATGGCTACACCTTC.

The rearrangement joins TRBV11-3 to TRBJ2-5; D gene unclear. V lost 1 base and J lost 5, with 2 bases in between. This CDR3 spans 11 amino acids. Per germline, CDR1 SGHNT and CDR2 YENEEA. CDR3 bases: TGTGCCAGCAGCTTAGCGGAGACCCAGTACTTC. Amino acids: CASSLAETQYF.

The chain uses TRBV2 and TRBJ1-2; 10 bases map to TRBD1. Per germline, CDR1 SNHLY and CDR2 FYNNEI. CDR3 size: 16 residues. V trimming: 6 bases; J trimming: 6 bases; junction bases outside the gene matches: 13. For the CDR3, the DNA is TGTGCCAGCAGGAAAGGGACAGGGGTAACACTTCATGGCTACACCTTC. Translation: CASRKGTGVTLHGYTF.

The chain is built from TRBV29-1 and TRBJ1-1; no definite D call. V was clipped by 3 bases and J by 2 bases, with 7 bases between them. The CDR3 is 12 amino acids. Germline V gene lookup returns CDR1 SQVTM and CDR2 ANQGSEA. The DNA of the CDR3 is TGCAGCGTTGACTTTATTAACACTGAAGCTTTCTTT. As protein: CSVDFINTEAFF.

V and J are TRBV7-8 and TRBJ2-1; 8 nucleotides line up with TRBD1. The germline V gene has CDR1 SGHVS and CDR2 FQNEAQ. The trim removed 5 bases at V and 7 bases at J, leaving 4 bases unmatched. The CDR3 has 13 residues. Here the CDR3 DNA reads TGTGCCAGCAGCCTAAACAGGGGGAATGAGCAGTTCTTC. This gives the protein CASSLNRGNEQFF.